This T cell receptor beta chain came from a study of cytomegalovirus exposure and HLA in healthy donors (dated by TCRdb to about 2017). At the level of the whole study: In an earlier analysis of under 600 of the donors, around 290 Gb of sequence data and 100 million or so unique TCR beta sequences from about 180 million T cells were reported. Alongside the repertoire data, information on donor age, sex, ethnicity and CMV serostatus was compiled. The genetic ancestry cluster associated with self-reported Caucasian donors included around 76% of the 300 to 450 genotyped donors. An early release covering roughly 600 HLA-typed donors comprised 250 to 350 gigabases of sequencing data and tens of millions of unique TCR sequences. A few DR-DQ haplotypes were handled as single units for association and clustering because linkage in the cohort was strong. The study was designed to test whether signatures of past pathogen exposure could be identified by cataloging public T cell receptors. The T cell repertoires of around 730 subjects were profiled by immunosequencing and related to cytomegalovirus serostatus. Rather than drawing on any new phenotypic data, the later analysis identified candidate immune exposures from TCR beta sequences and the way those sequences occurred across donors. Genome-wide SNP genotypes for about 65% of the 666 donors were used in a later genetic analysis, which treated that subset as a discovery cohort. All discovery cohort repertoires had been generated using a single sequencing platform. High-throughput TCR immunosequencing, statistical association of individual TCRs with disease status, and machine learning were combined to predict cytomegalovirus infection status. Across about 370 genotyped donors of the cohort, an average of roughly 250,000 unique TCR beta nucleotide sequences per donor were sequenced, and approximately 17% of those sequences were non-productive. The number of typed donors differed by locus: roughly 620-630 for A, B, C, DRB1 and DQB1; 500 to 550 for DQA1; around 610 for DPA1; and around 450 for DPB1. Besides the first cohort of 666 subjects, a separate validation cohort made up of 120 or so different subjects was used. HLA typing covered class I and class II loci at four-digit resolution. A later analysis re-analyzed previously published TCR beta repertoires from 550 to 700 donors and added high-resolution HLA genotyping to study TCR occurrence patterns. In an earlier analysis of roughly 580 of the donors, high-throughput TCR beta sequencing was used to judge whether each TCR beta V gene segment behaved as functional or pseudogenic. The research as a whole found: Because counts were too low, seventeen rarely observed V segments, including chromosome 9 orphons, were left out of the earlier analysis of some 600 of the donors. Correlated functional status among segregating V segments might reflect linkage disequilibrium, but an unknown experimental factor could not be ruled out. In a later analysis, HLA-associated TCR beta chains were found to be more clonally expanded and to have lower generation probabilities than equally common non-associated chains. Broadly in line with IMGT annotations, most TCR beta V segments showed up in productive rearrangements about 87% or about 30% of the time in an earlier analysis of around 550 of the donors. In a later analysis, most CMV-associated TCR beta chains were found to appear HLA-restricted, with HLA associations seemingly driven largely by CMV exposure. A few of the identified cytomegalovirus-associated TCR beta chains were confirmed in vitro to be specific for cytomegalovirus antigens. Several of the top co-occurrence clusters appeared to be linked to parvovirus B19, influenza, CMV and Epstein-Barr virus, according to a later analysis. A further reported finding was that TCR beta sequences accurately predicted the HLA-A and HLA-B alleles for most subjects in the first cohort. The sequencing pipeline was judged likely to have produced a cluster of highly shared sequence variants as a technical artifact. This cohort had only TCR beta chains sequenced, and the lack of alpha or paired-chain data limited which features could be detected. In the study, roughly 160 TCR beta chains were listed as associated with cytomegalovirus. Because some donors lacked HLA typing at each locus, the association tests relied only on the typed subset. In a later genetic analysis, fewer N-insertions in productive TCRs were reported among donors in an Asian-associated ancestry cluster than the approximately 670-donor mean. V-gene and J-gene trimming of TCR beta chains was associated with a missense DCLRE1C variant in a later genetic analysis, and the association was replicated in an independent cohort. According to a later analysis, TCR association rates differed among HLA loci, with DRB1 alleles showing the most associated TCRs and HLA-C alleles showing the fewest. When HLA alleles, especially DR and DQ, strongly co-occurred, TCR associations were difficult to assign to individual alleles. Across donors, most TCR sequences were observed very rarely, whereas some public TCRs were present in many individuals. According to the authors, the approach could potentially be generalized to other disease states and immunological phenotypes. Presence/absence analyses assumed roughly uniform sequencing depth across donors, an assumption that may not hold. The classifier was reported to diagnose cytomegalovirus status with high specificity and sensitivity in both the original cohort and the validation cohort. In a later analysis, about 17,000 TCR beta sequences were associated with specific HLA alleles at a false discovery rate of 0.05. For the cohort, immune exposure information was limited to CMV serostatus.

For this clone: The antigen this receptor binds is unknown. Base qualities are not provided; no much larger clone lies one nucleotide away.

The cohort was made up of roughly 670 healthy bone marrow donors. Cohort members were all nominally healthy when sampled, although unrecorded immune exposures were likely present. The donor was CMV seropositive and belonged to the group of 250 to 300 seropositive cohort members. Each donor provided a peripheral blood sample, and peripheral blood mononuclear cells were used for TCR beta sequencing. Genomic DNA extraction from the blood cell samples was performed with the Qiagen DNeasy Blood Extraction Kit. Library generation was performed with the immunoSEQ multiplex PCR assay. A mixture of 60 forward primers for TCR Vbeta segments and 13 reverse primers for TCR Jbeta segments was used in the multiplex PCR. A multiplex PCR assay on genomic DNA amplified the CDR3 region of rearranged TCR beta genes. The Illumina HiSeq System was used to sequence the amplified TCR beta libraries as 87-base-pair reads. The paper's data handling went like this. A later analysis counted approximately 76 million unique TCR beta chains across the 550 to 750 repertoires, and roughly 9.9 million of these chains were shared by at least two donors. Raw reads were error-corrected and collapsed into unique sequences with a nearest-neighbor algorithm that merged closely related sequences to remove PCR and sequencing errors. V, D and J gene segments were assigned by aligning CDR3 sequences to IMGT reference sequences. For a sequence to be retained, a match of at least six nucleotides to both a V gene segment and a J gene segment was required. Rearrangements were classified as productive when the CDR3 lacked stop codons and remained in frame with V and J, and all other rearrangements were classified as non-productive. CDR3 was defined according to IMGT convention as the region running from the second conserved V-encoded cysteine to the conserved J-encoded phenylalanine. In an earlier analysis of just under 600 of the donors, sequences lacking an unambiguous match to a single V gene segment were excluded. In an earlier analysis of a few hundred of the donors, V segments were called functional above 56.7% productive rearrangements and were called segregating when the between-donor standard deviation exceeded 5%. A statistical classification framework was developed to diagnose cytomegalovirus status using the catalog of TCR beta chain sequences. V and J gene assignment, in a later analysis, came from comparing TCR nucleotide sequences with IMGT/GENE-DB human TR gene sequences. A later analysis assigned CDR3 sequences and most-parsimonious VDJ recombination scenarios with the TCRdist pipeline. A later analysis defined each TCR beta chain by its CDR3 amino acid sequence plus V-gene family, and excluded reads lacking a unique V-gene family. A later analysis removed over 500 highly shared, low-generation-probability nucleotide sequences to deal with suspected cross-contamination and a sequencing artifact. For each public chain, a later analysis derived a clonal expansion index from normalized ranks of inferred template counts within each repertoire. In a later analysis, generation probabilities were computed with a VDJ recombination model fitted to out-of-frame rearrangements, and the resulting probabilities were checked against IGoR. In a later analysis, TCR-TCR, TCR-HLA and TCR-CMV co-occurrence was scored with hypergeometric tests, and a repertoire-size bias correction was applied to TCR pairs. In a later analysis, false discovery rates were estimated by permuting HLA or CMV assignments 20 times. In a later analysis, co-occurring TCRs were grouped using DBSCAN, with TCRdist sequence similarity added in when clustering inside HLA-allele-positive subsets. For co-occurrence clustering, repertoires with fewer than 30,000 or more than 120,000 public chains were excluded, along with roughly five repertoires with anomalous nucleotide sharing. TCRdb provides this immuneACCESS table in a form limited to in-frame rearrangements. Some clones are lacking; in checked studies, under half of them reflect an unresolved V gene, and why the rest are absent is not known. V and J calls and clone size are copied from that table; D and trimming were computed from the DNA. The sample has roughly 120,000 clones on record, around three quarters of them singletons. The top ten constitute around 4.3% of the sample.

The sequence was collected from a man aged 25 to 40 in good health and CMV-seropositive. What was sequenced was PBMCs.

The CDR3 is CASSWTSNQPQHF. The nucleotide sequence is TGTGCCAGCAGTTGGACTTCTAATCAGCCCCAGCATTTT. Rearrangement joined TRBV28 to TRBJ1-5, with no reliable assignment of the D segment. CDR1 and CDR2 are read off the germline V gene as MDHEN and SYDVKM. The CDR3 covers 13 residues, taking in both the cysteine and the phenylalanine. The CDR3 DNA has 39 bases and is translated from base 1. V is pared back by 4 bases and J by 4 bases, with 8 bases lying between the germline termini.